Sequencing of this TCR beta chain was carried out in a study of shared clonotypes between healthy human individuals. The CDR3 is 13 residues long. Germline V CDR1 and CDR2: MGHRA, YSYEKL. Trimming removed 1 base from V and 7 bases from J, with 7 bases in between. The data were produced by immunoSEQ multiplex PCR, yet TCRdb's version contains in-frame clones alone and is incomplete. Of approximately 2,000,000 clones listed, about 94% are singletons. The naive CD8 fraction comprised CD45RO-negative cells positively selected for CCR7 and excluded terminally differentiated effector memory CD45RA+ cells. Material: naive CD8+ T cells from PBMCs. This clonotype originated in a man aged 18 to 30 in good health. Some clones in this sample may be carry-over from other donors' samples. This chain connects TRBV4-1 to TRBJ2-2, with D unresolved. The CDR3 coding sequence is TGCGCCAGCAGCCAAGTATTTAACGGGGAGCTGTTTTTT. The encoded protein is CASSQVFNGELFF.